The 21 T cell receptor beta chains reported below all come from one sample, sequenced in a study of Tregs in tolerant kidney transplant recipients. The assay was immunoSEQ multiplex PCR, and TCRdb's table has in-frame clones only and misses some. The repertoire includes about 68,000 clones, 84% of them detected once, and about 4.7% sits in the top ten. Material: CD4+ T cells from blood. The receptors were gathered from a human donor in good health.

The chain joins TRBV7-8 to TRBJ2-7; TRBD2 aligns across 8 bases. The CDR3 has 14 amino acids. The junction had 6 bases not matched to a gene; V was cut back by 1 base and J by 7 bases. Germline loops: CDR1 SGHVS, CDR2 FQNEAQ. CDR3 DNA sequence: TGTGCCAGCAGCTTAGGAGGGACTAGTCGGGAGCAGTACTTC. Protein sequence: CASSLGGTSREQYF.

This clone has just a few counts. The rearrangement uses TRBV5-5 and TRBJ1-4; possible D gene TRBD1, 5 bases. The CDR3 contains 16 residues. V was pared by 4 bases and J by 4 bases, with 17 bases between. CDR1 and CDR2 from the germline V gene are SGHKS and YYEKEE (reference sequence). Here the CDR3 reads CASSPLRGLFNEKLFF. DNA for the CDR3: TGTGCCAGCAGCCCGCTCCGGGGCCTCTTTAATGAAAAACTGTTTTTT.

The CDR3 DNA sequence: TGCGCCAGCAGCCGATATAGCGGGGGGCTGGGGGAGCAGTACTTC. Translating it yields CASSRYSGGLGEQYF. This sequence joins TRBV4-1 and TRBJ2-7, with 10 bases that match TRBD2. The ends lost 4 bases at V and 7 bases at J; junction bases unmatched: 10. Germline CDR1 reads MGHRA; CDR2 reads YSYEKL. This CDR3 contains 15 residues.

V is TRBV7-3 and J is TRBJ2-7; tentatively, D is TRBD1 or TRBD2 (5 bases each). The CDR3 runs to 15 residues. The germline CDR1 and CDR2 sequences are SGHTA and FQGTGA. V shed 0 bases and J shed 1 base, with 10 bases lying between them. The CDR3 loop is CASSLTPGPSYEQYF. The CDR3 region has the DNA TGTGCCAGCAGCTTAACCCCGGGGCCTTCCTACGAGCAGTACTTC.

The chain recombines TRBV4-2 with TRBJ2-6, with a possible D match to TRBD1 (5 bases). Germline values: CDR1 LGHNA, CDR2 YNFKEQ. The length of the CDR3 is 21 residues. Deletions cut 1 base from V and 0 bases from J, with 22 bases between. The CDR3 protein is CASSQVRADTSPLSGANVLTF. The CDR3 DNA reads as TGTGCCAGCAGCCAAGTAAGGGCGGACACCTCTCCCCTCTCTGGGGCCAACGTCCTGACTTTC.

This clone showed up just once. This rearrangement joins TRBV6-1 to TRBJ2-4, with TRBD1 matching over 10 bases. J gave up 8 bases and V 6 bases, and 10 bases lay outside the gene matches. This CDR3 contains 15 residues. Germline V gene sequence: CDR1 MNHNS, CDR2 SASEGT. This CDR3 reads CASRPGDRGRHIQYF. CDR3 sequence (DNA): TGTGCCAGCAGGCCGGGGGACAGGGGTCGACACATTCAGTACTTC.

The rearrangement joins TRBV9 to TRBJ2-7, with D possibly being TRBD1 (5 bases). Looked up from germline, CDR1 is SGDLS and CDR2 is YYNGEE. This CDR3 is built from 14 residues. Deletions cut 1 base from V and 4 bases from J, with 12 bases between. CDR3 nucleotides: TGTGCCAGCAGCGTATCCCCAGGGAATTACGAGCAGTACTTC. It encodes CASSVSPGNYEQYF.

V is TRBV7-2 and J is TRBJ2-1; tentatively, D is TRBD2 (5 bases). V dropped 1 base and J dropped 2 bases, with 15 bases sitting between them. Germline V lookup: CDR1 SGHTA, CDR2 FQGNSA. The CDR3 extends over 17 amino acids. This CDR3 reads CASSLVGSSPPYNEQFF. CDR3 nucleotide sequence: TGTGCCAGCAGCTTAGTCGGATCTAGCCCCCCCTACAATGAGCAGTTCTTC.

This sequence joins TRBV5-6 and TRBJ2-3, with D unresolved. The ends were cut back, 2 bases at V and 0 bases at J, with 10 bases in the middle. The CDR3 is 15 amino acids. The germline gives CDR1 SGHDT, CDR2 YYEEEE. The CDR3 region is CASSFRFVSTDTQYF. CDR3 DNA: TGTGCCAGCAGCTTTCGATTCGTTAGCACAGATACGCAGTATTTT.

This clone was found once. J is TRBJ2-1 and V is TRBV5-4, with D perhaps TRBD1 (6 bases). V dropped 5 bases and J dropped 5 bases, with 14 bases sitting between them. The CDR3 runs to 14 residues. In germline, CDR1 is SGHNT, CDR2 YYREEE (reference sequence). This CDR3 reads CASSSADRDNEQFF. For the CDR3, the DNA is TGTGCCAGCAGTTCCGCGGACAGAGACAATGAGCAGTTCTTC.

The rearrangement uses TRBV11-2 and TRBJ2-4; D remains unclear. The CDR3 spans 13 residues. V was trimmed by 1 base and J by 8 bases, leaving 9 bases between them. Germline V gives CDR1 SGHAT, CDR2 FQNNGV. CDR3 in amino acids: CASSLVSRDIQYF. CDR3 DNA sequence: TGTGCCAGCAGCTTAGTTAGTCGGGACATTCAGTACTTC.

This clone was counted ten times or more. The chain has TRBV30 and TRBJ1-1; a possible D gene is TRBD1 (5 bases). Trimming pared 0 bases from V and 12 bases from J, leaving 17 bases between. Germline V CDR1 and CDR2: GTSNPN, SVGIG (reference sequence). This CDR3 is built from 13 residues. The CDR3 reads CAWSVRGGGVTFF. Written as DNA, the CDR3 is TGTGCCTGGAGTGTACGCGGAGGAGGGGTAACTTTCTTT.

V and J are TRBV2 and TRBJ2-7, with D maybe TRBD2 (5 bases). Germline values: CDR1 SNHLY, CDR2 FYNNEI. Trimming left V 5 bases short and J 1 base short, with 15 bases between. The CDR3 totals 15 residues. CDR3 sequence reads: CASSSEGLDSYEQYF. CDR3 nucleotide sequence: TGTGCCAGCAGTTCTGAAGGACTGGATTCCTACGAGCAGTACTTC.

The chain links TRBV5-1 to TRBJ2-5, with a possible D match to TRBD1 (6 bases). Germline V gives CDR1 SGHRS, CDR2 YFSETQ. The CDR3 loop spans 14 amino acids. The V and J ends lost 1 base and 4 bases respectively, with 11 bases between them. The CDR3: CASSLQGPPETQYF. CDR3 bases: TGCGCCAGCAGCTTGCAGGGGCCCCCAGAGACCCAGTACTTC.

This clone is a singleton in its sample. This CDR3 is CASSQGSQGPLRANVLTF. The CDR3 DNA reads as TGCGCCAGCAGCCAAGGATCTCAGGGCCCCCTAAGAGCCAACGTCCTGACTTTC. This sequence joins TRBV4-1 and TRBJ2-6; D might be TRBD1 (5 bases). Deletions cut 1 base from V and 7 bases from J, with 20 bases between. This CDR3 region has 18 residues. Germline CDR1 is MGHRA and CDR2 is YSYEKL.

The CDR3 DNA reads TGTGCCAGTAGTATCTTACAGGGGAGCGCTGAAGCTTTCTTT. This encodes CASSILQGSAEAFF. This chain connects TRBV19 to TRBJ1-1; TRBD1 matches at 7 bases. This CDR3 has 14 residues. Unmatched junction bases numbered 7, after V lost 3 bases and J lost 6 bases. Per germline, CDR1 LNHDA and CDR2 SQIVND (reference sequence).

The J gene is TRBJ1-2, the V gene TRBV5-6; D not resolved. Trimming stripped 0 bases from V and 6 bases from J, with 9 bases between. This CDR3 is 13 amino acids long. Germline loops: CDR1 SGHDT, CDR2 YYEEEE. The CDR3 here is CASSLGFSNGYTF. CDR3 DNA sequence: TGTGCCAGCAGCTTGGGGTTTTCGAATGGCTACACCTTC.

In its sample, this clone was seen once. The chain links TRBV7-2 to TRBJ1-3; possible D gene TRBD1, 6 bases. The germline V gene has CDR1 SGHTA and CDR2 FQGNSA. This CDR3 spans 17 amino acids. V was cut by 1 base and J by 0 bases, with 13 bases left in between. The CDR3 coding sequence is TGTGCCAGCAGCTTAGGGGCAACAGGGACCTCTGGAAACACCATATATTTT. It translates to CASSLGATGTSGNTIYF.

The chain recombines TRBV6-4 with TRBJ2-3, with 8 nucleotides matching TRBD2. This CDR3 is 17 amino acids long. Trimming removed 5 bases from V and 5 bases from J; junction bases left unmatched: 15. In germline, CDR1 is MRHNA, CDR2 SNTAGT. DNA for the CDR3: TGTGCCAGCAGTCCCACTGTTAGGCGGGAGGTGGAAGATACGCAGTATTTT. It translates to CASSPTVRREVEDTQYF.

This chain joins TRBV5-1 and TRBJ2-1; 8 positions match TRBD2. The junction had 8 bases not matched to a gene; V was cut back by 4 bases and J by 8 bases. The length of the CDR3 is 14 residues. Germline assignment: CDR1 SGHRS and CDR2 YFSETQ. DNA of the CDR3: TGCGCCAGCAGCATCCGGGGGGGCCGGGATGAGCAGTTCTTC. This gives the protein CASSIRGGRDEQFF.

J is TRBJ2-7 and V is TRBV7-2; unclear D gene. There are 13 residues in the CDR3. Germline CDR1 SGHTA, CDR2 FQGNSA. Trimming took 5 bases from V and 6 from J, leaving 14 bases between them. The CDR3 region has the DNA TGTGCCAGCAGCCCGAACCCCTCCCTCGAGCAGTACTTC. Its translation is CASSPNPSLEQYF.